Shown below are 16 T cell receptor beta chains from a single sample sequenced in a study of T-cell memory formation after mild COVID-19. In TCRdb, the 5' RACE reads were re-called with MiXCR into one record per CDR3 protein. The sample lists 350,000 or so distinct CDR3 sequences, 20% to 25% occurring once. The sequenced material came from PBMCs or a T cell subset sorted from them (not recorded which). The receptors were gathered from a man aged 18 to 30 who had mild COVID-19 (a few samples of this study predate the infection). Cell type and time point are not known.

The chain couples TRBV3-1 to TRBJ1-5; the D gene is possibly TRBD1 (5 bases). V shed 0 bases and J shed 4 bases, with 10 bases lying between them. The CDR3 extends over 15 amino acids. Germline values: CDR1 LGHDT, CDR2 YNNKEL (reference sequence). The chain's CDR3 is CASSQEGTANQPQHF. CDR3 coding DNA: TGTGCCAGCAGCCAAGAGGGGACGGCGAATCAGCCCCAGCATTTT.

CDR3 sequence: CASSNRDRVEQYF. DNA of the CDR3: TGTGCCAGCAGCAACCGGGACAGGGTCGAGCAGTACTTC. The V call is TRBV28, the J call TRBJ2-7; TRBD1 matches 9 bases. CDR1 is MDHEN, CDR2 SYDVKM, per germline. V lost 6 bases to trimming and J lost 6 bases; unmatched junction nucleotides: 6. CDR3 length equals 13 residues.

The chain joins TRBV6-5 to TRBJ2-2; tentatively, D is TRBD1 (5 bases). This CDR3 has 13 residues. Germline CDR1 reads MNHEY; CDR2 reads SVGAGI. The V and J ends lost 5 bases and 3 bases respectively, with 7 bases between them. The CDR3 protein is CASSGHHTGELFF. Here the CDR3 DNA reads TGTGCCAGCAGTGGACATCACACCGGGGAGCTGTTTTTT.

This clonotype turned up a few times. The rearrangement links TRBV9 to TRBJ2-6; 11 positions match TRBD1. CDR3 size: 17 residues. The V and J ends lost 6 bases and 1 base, in that order; junction bases with no gene match: 6. Germline loops: CDR1 SGDLS, CDR2 YYNGEE. The chain's CDR3 is CASNAGTGGSGANVLTF. CDR3 in DNA: TGTGCCAGCAACGCCGGGACAGGGGGGTCTGGGGCCAACGTCCTGACTTTC.

This clonotype was seen ten or more times. The J gene is TRBJ2-1, the V gene TRBV6-5, with 13 nucleotides matching TRBD2. CDR1 and CDR2 from the germline V gene are MNHEY and SVGAGI. The V gene end was trimmed by 6 bases and the J gene end by 6 bases; junction bases not matched to a gene: 14. The CDR3 covers 18 residues. The CDR3 is CASSLTGTSGISGNEQFF. The CDR3 coding sequence is TGTGCCAGCAGCCTAACCGGGACTAGCGGGATATCGGGCAATGAGCAGTTCTTC.

This clonotype was observed once. This chain uses TRBV23-1 with TRBJ2-2; D is ambiguous. TRBV23-1 is placed among ORFs of uncertain function. Trimming left V 0 bases short and J 2 bases short, with 13 bases between. The CDR3 runs 17 residues. This CDR3 reads CASSQSPWQPNTGELFF. Here the CDR3 DNA reads TGCGCCAGCAGTCAATCGCCGTGGCAGCCAAACACCGGGGAGCTGTTTTTT.

The CDR3 DNA reads TGTGCCAGCAGCCCGGACAAGGGGGGAAAGACCCAGTACTTC. As protein: CASSPDKGGKTQYF. The V call is TRBV7-2, the J call TRBJ2-5; D might be TRBD1 or TRBD2, each matching 6 bases. Germline V gene lookup returns CDR1 SGHTA and CDR2 FQGNSA. Trimming cost V 5 bases and J 6 bases, with 16 bases left between them. The CDR3 loop spans 14 amino acids.

This sequence joins TRBV5-6 and TRBJ1-2; tentative D call: TRBD1 (6 bases). This CDR3 spans 14 amino acids. Germline V gene lookup returns CDR1 SGHDT and CDR2 YYEEEE. V was pared by 5 bases and J by 5 bases, with 16 bases between. The CDR3 region is CASSPDRQAYGYTF. For the CDR3, the DNA is TGTGCCAGCAGTCCTGATCGACAGGCTTATGGCTACACCTTC.

J is TRBJ2-7 and V is TRBV5-1; the D gene is possibly TRBD2 (6 bases). V was clipped by 4 bases and J by 7 bases, with 21 bases between them. From germline, CDR1 is SGHRS and CDR2 YFSETQ. The CDR3 extends over 15 amino acids. The CDR3 spells CASSPDSGRMREQYF. In DNA form, the CDR3 reads TGCGCCAGCAGCCCAGACAGCGGGCGTATGAGGGAGCAGTACTTC.

The genes are TRBV19 and TRBJ2-4; possibly TRBD2 for D (6 bases). The germline V gene has CDR1 LNHDA and CDR2 SQIVND (reference sequence). Trimming took off 2 bases at V and 1 base at J, with 12 bases between the two ends. The CDR3 length is 16 residues. CDR3 bases: TGTGCCAGTAGTATAACGGGGGAGCAGGCCAAAAACATTCAGTACTTC. Protein sequence: CASSITGEQAKNIQYF.

This clonotype turned up a few times. This sequence joins TRBV12-3 or TRBV12-4 and TRBJ2-1, with D possibly matching TRBD2 (6 bases). Trimming stripped 8 bases from V and 6 bases from J, with 17 bases between. CDR3 length: 14 residues. The CDR3 DNA reads TGTGCCAGCGGACCCCCGGGACTCATCAATGAGCAGTTCTTC. Residues: CASGPPGLINEQFF.

CDR3 sequence reads: CSALAPGRTQYF. As DNA, the CDR3 is TGCAGTGCTCTAGCCCCCGGGAGAACGCAGTATTTT. The chain employs TRBV20-1 and TRBJ2-3; possibly TRBD2 for D (6 bases). Germline loops: CDR1 DFQATT, CDR2 SNEGSKA (reference sequence). The CDR3 has 12 residues. V lost 5 bases and J 9 bases, leaving 15 bases between the germline ends.

The V gene is TRBV7-2, the J gene TRBJ2-1, with D unclear. This CDR3 has 16 residues. Deletions cut 5 bases from V and 0 bases from J, with 14 bases between. The germline CDR1 and CDR2 sequences are SGHTA and FQGNSA. CDR3 sequence (DNA): TGTGCCAGCAGCCCACGGGCAGTGAGCTCCTACAATGAGCAGTTCTTC. This sequence encodes CASSPRAVSSYNEQFF.

This clonotype was seen a few times. The chain combines TRBV20-1 with TRBJ2-4, with unresolved D. V was shortened by 3 bases and J by 3 bases, with 9 bases between the two germline ends. The V gene's germline CDR1 is DFQATT and CDR2 SNEGSKA (reference sequence). The CDR3 sequence is 13 residues long. This chain's CDR3 is CSARDLGKNIQYF. The DNA for the CDR3 is TGCAGTGCTAGGGACCTAGGCAAAAACATTCAGTACTTC.

This clonotype was observed a few times. The rearrangement uses TRBV7-2 and TRBJ1-4; D remains unclear. The CDR3 length is 14 residues. Germline V CDR1 and CDR2: SGHTA, FQGNSA. The V end lost 0 bases, the J end lost 4 bases, and 6 bases lay between the germline ends. Written as DNA, the CDR3 is TGTGCCAGCAGCTTAGCGGTACATAATGAAAAACTGTTTTTT. Translation gives CASSLAVHNEKLFF.

This clonotype was seen only a few times. The chain is built from TRBV20-1 and TRBJ2-1; TRBD1 agrees at 8 bases. The CDR3 sequence is 14 residues long. J lost 4 bases, V lost 5 bases, and 7 bases had no gene match. Germline values: CDR1 DFQATT, CDR2 SNEGSKA (reference sequence). The CDR3 DNA follows: TGCAGTGCTGCAGGGGGCTTTCTGTACAATGAGCAGTTCTTC. Residues: CSAAGGFLYNEQFF.